One and the same sample provided the 27 T cell receptor beta chains below, sequenced in a study of regulatory and conventional T cells in RAG deficiency. Assay used: immunoSEQ multiplex PCR; TCRdb lists only in-frame clones, some missing. The sample comprises about 30,000 clones, around 96% of which are singletons, and 0.15% to 0.2% rests with the top ten. Genomic DNA came from blood conventional CD4+ T cells gated CD25-low CD127-high. This sample was shared with a second study, whose subject was regulatory T cells. This second study says: The primer mix had 52 TRBV and 13 TRBJ primers.

Sequences were obtained from CD25- CD4+ T cells sorted from blood. The receptors come from a human donor in good health.

This clone showed up just once. The chain joins TRBV7-9 to TRBJ2-7, with a weak D call TRBD1 (6 bases). The V end was cut by 5 bases, the J end by 4 bases, with 15 bases between. CDR3 size: 14 residues. The V gene's germline CDR1 is SEHNR and CDR2 FQNEAQ (reference sequence). As DNA, the CDR3 is TGTGCCAGCAGCCCCCTTGGTACAGGGTACGAGCAGTACTTC. Translating gives CASSPLGTGYEQYF.

V and J are TRBV29-1 and TRBJ2-7, with TRBD2 matching 10 bases. V shed 6 bases, J shed 3 bases, and the junction held 11 bases outside the gene matches. Germline V gene data show CDR1 as SQVTM and CDR2 as ANQGSEA. The CDR3 spans 15 residues. CDR3 residues: CSVALSGGALYEQYF. DNA for the CDR3: TGCAGCGTCGCCCTAAGCGGGGGGGCCCTCTACGAGCAGTACTTC.

The V and J genes are TRBV14 and TRBJ2-6; TRBD1 matches 11 bases. Trimming cost V 3 bases and J 2 bases; bases outside gene matches: 12. The V gene's germline CDR1 is SGHDN and CDR2 FVKESK. The CDR3 has 20 amino acids. The CDR3 DNA reads TGTGCCAGCAGCCACGGCTATGGGACAGGGGGTTTCCCTGGGGCCAACGTCCTGACTTTC. It encodes CASSHGYGTGGFPGANVLTF.

This clone was seen only once. The chain couples TRBV6-1 to TRBJ1-1; TRBD1 might be the D (5 bases). The CDR3 totals 14 residues. Germline V CDR1 and CDR2: MNHNS, SASEGT. V lost 9 bases and J 2 bases, leaving 16 bases between the germline ends. The CDR3 DNA reads as TGTGCCAGTAAATTGGTGACAGATAACACTGAAGCTTTCTTT. Protein product: CASKLVTDNTEAFF.

The rearrangement links TRBV18 to TRBJ1-6, with TRBD1 matching 8 bases. The germline V gene has CDR1 KGHSH and CDR2 LQKENI. The CDR3 has 15 residues. J was trimmed by 6 bases and V by 3 bases; bases with no gene match: 4. The CDR3 DNA reads TGTGCCAGCTCACCGGACAGGGCGGGTAATTCACCCCTCCACTTT. Amino acid sequence: CASSPDRAGNSPLHF.

The V gene is TRBV2, the J gene TRBJ2-1; 7 bases agree with TRBD2. This CDR3 contains 15 residues. In germline, CDR1 is SNHLY, CDR2 FYNNEI. The V gene end was trimmed by 5 bases and the J gene end by 2 bases; junction bases not matched to a gene: 6. The CDR3 DNA reads as TGTGCCAGCAGTATCTCTAGCGGACCCTACAATGAGCAGTTCTTC. It encodes CASSISSGPYNEQFF. The whole variable domain, filled in from reference TRBV2 and TRBJ2-1, reads EPEVTQTPSHQVTQMGQEVILRCVPISNHLYFYWYRQILGQKVEFLVSFYNNEISEKSEIFDDQFSVERPDGSNFTLKIRSTKLEDSAMYFCASSISSGPYNEQFFGPGTRLTVL.

CDR3 region: CASSPRQGRNNEQFF. For the CDR3, the DNA is TGTGCCAGTAGTCCGCGACAGGGGAGAAACAATGAGCAGTTCTTC. This chain joins TRBV19 and TRBJ2-1, with 8 bases matching TRBD1. V lost 5 bases to trimming and J lost 5 bases; unmatched junction nucleotides: 8. CDR1 is LNHDA, CDR2 SQIVND, per germline (reference sequence). The CDR3 is made up of 15 amino acids.

This chain uses TRBV7-9 with TRBJ1-1; possible D gene TRBD1, 5 bases. The length of the CDR3 is 16 residues. CDR1 SEHNR and CDR2 FQNEAQ come from the germline V gene (reference sequence). V lost 5 bases and J 5 bases, leaving 21 bases between the germline ends. CDR3 sequence (DNA): TGTGCCAGCAGCCTCGGACGGACAAGCCAAGGGACTGAAGCTTTCTTT. As protein: CASSLGRTSQGTEAFF.

J is TRBJ2-7 and V is TRBV6-6; D ambiguous. V lost 0 bases and J lost 1, with 7 bases in between. This CDR3 region has 14 residues. Germline lookup yields CDR1 MNHNY and CDR2 SVGAGI (reference sequence). This chain's CDR3 is CASSYSTSSYEQYF. CDR3 DNA sequence: TGTGCCAGCAGTTACTCGACTTCTTCCTACGAGCAGTACTTC.

CDR3 coding DNA: TGTGCCAGCAGCGACGGGTTTCGGTACAATGAGCAGTTCTTC. Translation: CASSDGFRYNEQFF. The chain uses TRBV9 and TRBJ2-1, with D unresolved. CDR1 and CDR2 from the germline V gene are SGDLS and YYNGEE. The CDR3 has 14 amino acids. Trimming removed 3 bases at V and 4 bases at J, with 11 bases between.

Written as DNA, the CDR3 is TGTGCCAGCAGCACCAACAGGGCTGCCTCTGGAAACACCATATATTTT. Translated, it gives CASSTNRAASGNTIYF. The chain joins TRBV7-9 to TRBJ1-3; possible D gene TRBD1, 6 bases. Trimming took 5 bases from V and 0 from J, leaving 14 bases between them. The CDR3 spans 16 residues. The germline gives CDR1 SEHNR, CDR2 FQNEAQ (reference sequence).

The chain couples TRBV29-1 to TRBJ2-5, with 11 bases identical to TRBD2. Germline V gene sequence: CDR1 SQVTM, CDR2 ANQGSEA. Trimming at V came to 3 bases and at J to 5 bases, leaving 5 bases not matched to a gene. This CDR3 is built from 14 residues. The CDR3 is CSVDLAGGPETQYF. The CDR3 DNA is TGCAGCGTTGATCTAGCGGGGGGCCCTGAGACCCAGTACTTC.

This clone appeared once. The chain recombines TRBV5-1 with TRBJ2-5; D ambiguous. CDR1 is SGHRS and CDR2 is YFSETQ in the germline V gene. Trimming took off 5 bases at V and 0 bases at J, with 11 bases between the two ends. The length of the CDR3 is 14 residues. CDR3 DNA sequence: TGCGCCAGCAGTCACAGACCCGACCAAGAGACCCAGTACTTC. It translates to CASSHRPDQETQYF.

The CDR3 here is CASSPRLAGRQETQYF. CDR3 sequence (DNA): TGTGCCAGCTCACCCCGACTAGCGGGGCGCCAAGAGACCCAGTACTTC. The chain uses TRBV18 and TRBJ2-5; 11 positions match TRBD2. The CDR3 has 16 residues. Germline trimming cut 3 bases from V and 1 base from J; bases unmatched to any gene: 4. The germline CDR1 and CDR2 sequences are KGHSH and LQKENI.

V is TRBV7-7 and J is TRBJ1-1; 9 positions match TRBD1. Germline CDR1 SSHAT, CDR2 FNYEAQ (reference sequence). V dropped 1 base and J dropped 5; count of bases not matched to a gene: 14. CDR3 length: 18 residues. The CDR3 DNA sequence: TGTGCCAGCAGCTTAGAAGGGGACAGGGTTCCTTGGAGGACTGAAGCTTTCTTT. Encoded protein: CASSLEGDRVPWRTEAFF.

This rearrangement joins TRBV5-1 to TRBJ1-2; D might be TRBD1 (5 bases). Looked up from germline, CDR1 is SGHRS and CDR2 is YFSETQ. The CDR3 consists of 14 residues. V gave up 4 bases and J gave up 4 bases, with 14 bases separating them. CDR3 DNA sequence: TGCGCCAGCAGCGCCACACCAAGGGGCTATGGCTACACCTTC. Encoded protein: CASSATPRGYGYTF. Together with reference TRBV5-1 and TRBJ1-2, the CDR3 gives the full variable domain: KAGVTQTPRYLIKTRGQQVTLSCSPISGHRSVSWYQQTPGQGLQFLFEYFSETQRNKGNFPGRFSGRQFSNSRSEMNVSTLELGDSALYLCASSATPRGYGYTFGSGTRLTVV.

This clone was seen only a few times. The chain is built from TRBV5-8 and TRBJ1-4; D remains ambiguous. The CDR3 loop spans 13 amino acids. Trimming removed 0 bases from V and 7 bases from J, with 7 bases in between. Per the germline V gene, CDR1 is SGHTS and CDR2 is YDEGEE. CDR3 coding DNA: TGTGCCAGCAGCTTGGAACTCTCTGAAAAACTGTTTTTT. This gives the protein CASSLELSEKLFF.

The chain recombines TRBV7-9 with TRBJ2-7; 8 nucleotides align to TRBD2. Germline V gene data show CDR1 as SEHNR and CDR2 as FQNEAQ (reference sequence). This CDR3 spans 15 amino acids. V dropped 5 bases and J dropped 2; count of bases not matched to a gene: 8. CDR3 protein: CASSLEGGLAYEQYF. The CDR3 nucleotides are TGTGCCAGCAGCCTTGAGGGGGGACTAGCCTACGAGCAGTACTTC. Variable domain in full (rest from reference TRBV7-9 and TRBJ2-7): DTGVSQNPRHKITKRGQNVTFRCDPISEHNRLYWYRQTLGQGPEFLTYFQNEAQLEKSRLLSDRFSAERPKGSFSTLEIQRTEQGDSAMYLCASSLEGGLAYEQYFGPGTRLTVT.

The chain links TRBV30 to TRBJ2-7; 7 positions agree with TRBD1. Germline CDR1 is GTSNPN and CDR2 is SVGIG (reference sequence). After removal of 3 bases from V and 0 bases from J, the junction contained 5 bases not matched to a gene. This CDR3 has 14 amino acids. This CDR3 reads CAWRVWDSSYEQYF. For the CDR3, the DNA is TGTGCCTGGAGGGTTTGGGACAGCTCCTACGAGCAGTACTTC. Looking up the rest from reference TRBV30 and TRBJ2-7 gives the full variable domain: SQTIHQWPATLVQPVGSPLSLECTVEGTSNPNLYWYRQAAGRGLQLLFYSVGIGQISSEVPQNLSASRPQDRQFILSSKKLLLSDSGFYLCAWRVWDSSYEQYFGPGTRLTVT.

The genes are TRBV27 and TRBJ1-5; D unclear. V shed 3 bases and J shed 0 bases, with 9 bases lying between them. There are 15 residues in the CDR3. Germline V gene sequence: CDR1 MNHEY, CDR2 SMNVEV (reference sequence). The CDR3 DNA follows: TGTGCCAGCAGTTTGACAATGACTAGCAATCAGCCCCAGCATTTT. Its translation is CASSLTMTSNQPQHF.

The chain links TRBV5-1 to TRBJ1-3; D may be TRBD1 (6 bases). The germline gives CDR1 SGHRS, CDR2 YFSETQ. The CDR3 extends over 14 amino acids. V was clipped by 4 bases and J by 4 bases, with 12 bases between them. The CDR3 coding sequence is TGCGCCAGCAGCCTAGGGACACCAGGAAACACCATATATTTT. It is translated as CASSLGTPGNTIYF.

This chain uses TRBV25-1 with TRBJ2-2; D unresolved. This CDR3 has 15 amino acids. Germline loops: CDR1 MGHDK, CDR2 SYGVNS. The ends were cut back, 2 bases at V and 0 bases at J, with 7 bases in the middle. This CDR3 is CASSERLANTGELFF. The DNA of the CDR3 is TGTGCCAGCAGTGAACGACTCGCGAACACCGGGGAGCTGTTTTTT.

In its sample, this clone was seen once. The chain carries TRBV18 and TRBJ2-1; D uncertain. This CDR3 is built from 15 residues. Germline V CDR1 and CDR2: KGHSH, LQKENI. The ends were cut back, 2 bases at V and 2 bases at J, with 10 bases in the middle. CDR3 protein: CASSPEPLTYNEQFF. DNA for the CDR3: TGTGCCAGCTCACCAGAGCCCCTTACCTACAATGAGCAGTTCTTC. The variable domain in full, completed from reference TRBV18 and TRBJ2-1, reads NAGVMQNPRHLVRRRGQEARLRCSPMKGHSHVYWYRQLPEEGLKFMVYLQKENIIDESGMPKERFSAEFPKEGPSILRIQQVVRGDSAAYFCASSPEPLTYNEQFFGPGTRLTVL.

CDR3 coding DNA: TGTGCCAGCAGCCTACTAGGACAGGGCCTGGTTGACAATGAGCAGTTCTTC. It yields the protein CASSLLGQGLVDNEQFF. This chain links TRBV14 with TRBJ2-1, with 8 bases matching TRBD1. With 4 bases clipped from V and 5 bases from J, the junction kept 13 bases outside the gene matches. Germline CDR1 reads SGHDN; CDR2 reads FVKESK. CDR3 length: 17 amino acids.

This rearrangement joins TRBV14 to TRBJ2-1; 7 bases match TRBD1. V shed 0 bases and J 1 base; nucleotides not matched to a gene: 0. The CDR3 totals 15 residues. Looked up from germline, CDR1 is SGHDN and CDR2 is FVKESK. Here the CDR3 reads CASSQETGSYNEQFF. The CDR3 DNA sequence: TGTGCCAGCAGCCAAGAGACAGGGTCCTACAATGAGCAGTTCTTC.

This chain links TRBV11-2 with TRBJ1-2; 7 nucleotides agree with TRBD1. The trim removed 7 bases at V and 4 bases at J, leaving 6 bases unmatched. Germline lookup yields CDR1 SGHAT and CDR2 FQNNGV. The CDR3 sequence is 13 residues long. CDR3 protein: CASIGRGSYGYTF. CDR3 bases: TGTGCCAGCATCGGCAGGGGGAGCTATGGCTACACCTTC.

This chain connects TRBV4-1 to TRBJ1-3; D perhaps matches TRBD1 (6 bases). This CDR3 comprises 16 residues. With 1 base removed from V and 3 bases from J, the gap between germline ends came to 13 bases. Germline V gene data show CDR1 as MGHRA and CDR2 as YSYEKL. The CDR3 bases are TGCGCCAGCAGCCAAGTAAGGGGGGGTGGTGGAAACACCATATATTTT. Translating gives CASSQVRGGGGNTIYF.